The next 4 T cell receptor beta chains were all read from a single sample in a study of control samples from healthy donors and cancer patients. The repertoire was sequenced with immunoSEQ multiplex PCR; TCRdb's copy has only in-frame clones and lacks some. The table shows approximately 71,000 clones, with around nine tenths occurring only once. Specimen: PBMCs. The receptors were sampled from a man aged 55-75 years with lung cancer.

The chain couples TRBV2 to TRBJ2-3; the match to TRBD2 covers 15 bases. Germline lookup yields CDR1 SNHLY and CDR2 FYNNEI. CDR3 length: 18 amino acids. V was pared by 4 bases and J by 5 bases, with 10 bases of the junction left unmatched. In DNA form, the CDR3 reads TGTGCCAGCAGTGTCGGACTAGCGGGGGGGCTTAGTATAGATACGCAGTATTTT. Residues: CASSVGLAGGLSIDTQYF.

On this clone: Mismatch with germline at one junction end may stem from a read error. The chain is built from TRBV12-5 and TRBJ2-2; 9 bases fit TRBD2. CDR1 and CDR2 from the germline V gene are LGHNT and FRNRAP. The CDR3 loop spans 17 amino acids. The CDR3, as DNA: TGTGCTAGGGGTTTCGTGCGGGGGGGGCCGAACACCGGGGAGCTGTTTTTT. Protein product: CARGFVRGGPNTGELFF. The complete variable domain, with remaining parts taken from reference TRBV12-5 and TRBJ2-2, reads DARVTQTPRHKVTEMGQEVTMRCQPILGHNTVFWYRQTMMQGLELLAYFRNRAPLDDSGMPKDRFSAEMPDATLATLKIQPSEPRDSAVYFCARGFVRGGPNTGELFFGEGSRLTVL.

The chain links TRBV7-3 to TRBJ1-1; D not certain. The CDR3 runs 13 residues. V lost 5 bases and J 0 bases, leaving 7 bases between the germline ends. Germline CDR1 is SGHTA and CDR2 is FQGTGA. The CDR3 reads CASSLYLNTEAFF. CDR3 coding DNA: TGTGCCAGCAGCCTTTACTTGAACACTGAAGCTTTCTTT.

The J gene is TRBJ2-1, the V gene TRBV7-3, with D possibly called TRBD1 or TRBD2 (5 bases each). The ends were cut back, 5 bases at V and 7 bases at J, with 18 bases in the middle. Germline V CDR1 and CDR2: SGHTA, FQGTGA. The length of the CDR3 is 15 residues. The CDR3 DNA follows: TGTGCCAGCAGCCTAAGCCGGGACGGACCAAATGAGCAGTTCTTC. Translation: CASSLSRDGPNEQFF.